This T cell receptor beta chain derives from a study of shared clonotypes between healthy human individuals. Findings and caveats of the study: Enrolling few donors narrowed the genetic and exposure-history diversity that was represented.

Using immunoSEQ multiplex PCR, the repertoire was profiled, and TCRdb retains in-frame clones only, with some absent. The sample carries over a million clones, roughly 96% recorded once. This clone was seen only once. No antigen is known for it. The CDR3 runs 15 residues. CDR1 is SGHVS and CDR2 is FQNEAQ in the germline V gene. V dropped 6 bases and J dropped 2; count of bases not matched to a gene: 6. CD4+ cell separation produced CD45RA+ naive and CD45RA-negative memory subsets. This TCR was recovered from a man younger than 40 in good health. The rearrangement links TRBV7-8 to TRBJ2-3; 9 bases align to TRBD1. Source material: naive CD4+ T cells sorted from blood. As for subset: CD45RA+ positively selected. The CDR3 protein is CASSQGDRDTDTQYF. DNA for the CDR3: TGTGCCAGCAGTCAAGGGGACAGGGACACAGATACGCAGTATTTT.